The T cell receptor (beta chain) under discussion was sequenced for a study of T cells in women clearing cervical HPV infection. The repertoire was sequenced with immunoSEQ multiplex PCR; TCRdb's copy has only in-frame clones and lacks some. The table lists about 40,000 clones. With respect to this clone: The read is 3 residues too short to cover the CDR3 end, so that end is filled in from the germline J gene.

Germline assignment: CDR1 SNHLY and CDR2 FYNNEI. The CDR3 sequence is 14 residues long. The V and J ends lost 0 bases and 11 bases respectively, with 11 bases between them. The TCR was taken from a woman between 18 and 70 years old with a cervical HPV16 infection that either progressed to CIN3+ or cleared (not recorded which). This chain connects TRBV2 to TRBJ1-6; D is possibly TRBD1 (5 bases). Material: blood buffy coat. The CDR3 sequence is CASSEAGRVAPLHF. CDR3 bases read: TGTGCCAGCAGTGAAGCCGGCAGGGTGGCACCC.